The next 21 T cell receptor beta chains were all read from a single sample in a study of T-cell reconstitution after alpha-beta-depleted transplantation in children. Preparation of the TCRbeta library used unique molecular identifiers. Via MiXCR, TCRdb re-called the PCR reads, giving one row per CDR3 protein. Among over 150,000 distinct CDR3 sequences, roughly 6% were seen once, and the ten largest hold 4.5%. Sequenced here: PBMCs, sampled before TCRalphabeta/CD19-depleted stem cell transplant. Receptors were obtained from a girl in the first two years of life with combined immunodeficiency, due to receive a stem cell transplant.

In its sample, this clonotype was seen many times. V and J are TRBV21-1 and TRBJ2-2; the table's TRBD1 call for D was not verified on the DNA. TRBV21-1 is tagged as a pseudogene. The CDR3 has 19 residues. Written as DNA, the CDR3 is TGTGCCAGCAGCAAAGGGGGCCCCGGTTTGGGGGGCAACACCGGGGAGCTGTTTTTT. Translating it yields CASSKGGPGLGGNTGELFF.

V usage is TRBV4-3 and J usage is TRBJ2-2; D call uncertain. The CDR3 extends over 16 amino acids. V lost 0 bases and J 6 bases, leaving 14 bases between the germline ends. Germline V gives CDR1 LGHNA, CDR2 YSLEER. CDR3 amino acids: CASSQDRDPRPGELFF. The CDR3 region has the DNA TGCGCCAGCAGCCAAGACCGAGACCCCAGGCCCGGGGAGCTGTTTTTT.

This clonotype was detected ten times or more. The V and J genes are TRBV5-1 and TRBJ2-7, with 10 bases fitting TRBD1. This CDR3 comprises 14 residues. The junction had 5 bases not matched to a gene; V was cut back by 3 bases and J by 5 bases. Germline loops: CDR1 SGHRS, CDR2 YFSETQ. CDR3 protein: CASSYPGTGDEQYF. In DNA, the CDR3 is TGCGCCAGCAGCTATCCCGGGACAGGGGACGAGCAGTACTTC.

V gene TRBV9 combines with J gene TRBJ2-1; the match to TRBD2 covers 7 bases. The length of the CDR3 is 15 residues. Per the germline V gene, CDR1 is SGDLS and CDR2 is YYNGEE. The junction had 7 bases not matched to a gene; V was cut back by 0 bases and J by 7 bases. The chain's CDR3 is CASSVEGGSRNEQFF. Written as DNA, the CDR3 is TGTGCCAGCAGCGTAGAGGGCGGGAGTCGAAATGAGCAGTTCTTC.

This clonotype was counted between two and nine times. CDR3 nucleotide sequence: TGTGCCAGCAGCGTAGGCGGGGACACTAGCACAGATACGCAGTATTTT. It specifies CASSVGGDTSTDTQYF. This chain links TRBV9 with TRBJ2-3, with D perhaps given as TRBD1 or TRBD2 (6 bases each). Trimming cost V 0 bases and J 0 bases, with 11 bases left between them. CDR1 and CDR2 (germline): SGDLS, YYNGEE. CDR3 length: 16 residues.

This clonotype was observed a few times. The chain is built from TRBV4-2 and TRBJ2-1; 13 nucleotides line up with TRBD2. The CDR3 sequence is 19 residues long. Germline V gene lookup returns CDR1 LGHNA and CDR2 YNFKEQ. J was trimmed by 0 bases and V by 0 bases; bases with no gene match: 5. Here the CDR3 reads CASSQEATSGRSSYNEQFF. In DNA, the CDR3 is TGTGCCAGCAGCCAAGAAGCGACTAGCGGGAGGAGCTCCTACAATGAGCAGTTCTTC.

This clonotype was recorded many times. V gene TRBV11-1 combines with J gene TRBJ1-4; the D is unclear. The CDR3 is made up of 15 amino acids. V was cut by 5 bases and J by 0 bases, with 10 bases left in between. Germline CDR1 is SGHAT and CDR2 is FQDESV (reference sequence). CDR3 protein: CASSRWRATNEKLFF. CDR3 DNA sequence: TGTGCCAGCAGCCGGTGGAGAGCAACTAATGAAAAACTGTTTTTT.

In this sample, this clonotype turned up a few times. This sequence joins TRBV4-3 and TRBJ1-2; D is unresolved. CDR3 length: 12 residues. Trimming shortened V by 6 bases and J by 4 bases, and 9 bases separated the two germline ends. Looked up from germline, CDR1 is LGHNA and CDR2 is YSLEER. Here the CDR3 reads CASRNLGYGYTF. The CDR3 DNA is TGCGCCAGCAGGAATTTGGGCTATGGCTACACCTTC.

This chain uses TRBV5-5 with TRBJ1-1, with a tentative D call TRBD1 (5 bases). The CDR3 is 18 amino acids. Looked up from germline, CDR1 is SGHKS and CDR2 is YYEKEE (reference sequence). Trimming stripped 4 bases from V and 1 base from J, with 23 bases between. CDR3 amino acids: CASSTMGYRSTTNTEAFF. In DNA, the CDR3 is TGTGCCAGCAGCACGATGGGATACAGGAGCACCACGAACACTGAAGCTTTCTTT.

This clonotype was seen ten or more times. This chain's CDR3 is CASSQGQAGGYNEQFF. CDR3 in DNA: TGCGCCAGCAGCCAAGGACAAGCGGGGGGCTACAATGAGCAGTTCTTC. V usage is TRBV4-1 and J usage is TRBJ2-1; 9 bases align to TRBD2. Germline V lookup: CDR1 MGHRA, CDR2 YSYEKL. This CDR3 is 16 amino acids long. The V gene end was trimmed by 1 base and the J gene end by 3 bases; junction bases not matched to a gene: 4.

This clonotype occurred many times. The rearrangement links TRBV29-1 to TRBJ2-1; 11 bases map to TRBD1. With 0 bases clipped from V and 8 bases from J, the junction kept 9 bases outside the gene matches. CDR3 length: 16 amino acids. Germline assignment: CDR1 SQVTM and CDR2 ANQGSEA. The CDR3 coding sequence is TGCAGCGTTGAAGATCTTATCGGACAGGGGGCATATGAGCAGTTCTTC. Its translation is CSVEDLIGQGAYEQFF.

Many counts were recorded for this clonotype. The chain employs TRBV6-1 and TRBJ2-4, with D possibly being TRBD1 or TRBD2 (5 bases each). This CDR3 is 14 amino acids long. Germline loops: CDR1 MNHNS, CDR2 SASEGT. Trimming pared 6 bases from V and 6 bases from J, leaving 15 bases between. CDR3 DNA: TGTGCCAGCAGCCCCGGGACCGAGGTAAACATTCAGTACTTC. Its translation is CASSPGTEVNIQYF.

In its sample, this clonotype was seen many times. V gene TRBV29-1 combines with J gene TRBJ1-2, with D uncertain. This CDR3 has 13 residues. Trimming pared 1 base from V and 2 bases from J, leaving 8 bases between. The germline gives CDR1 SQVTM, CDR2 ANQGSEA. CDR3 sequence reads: CSVEVRLNYGYTF. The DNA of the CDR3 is TGCAGCGTTGAAGTCAGGCTCAACTATGGCTACACCTTC.

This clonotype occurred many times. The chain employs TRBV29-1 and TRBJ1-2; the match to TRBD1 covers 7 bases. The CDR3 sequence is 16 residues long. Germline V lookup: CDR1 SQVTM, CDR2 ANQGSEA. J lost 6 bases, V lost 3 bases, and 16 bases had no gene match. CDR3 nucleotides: TGCAGCGTTGAGTTCCTCGGGGACAGCAGGTTAGATGGCTACACCTTC. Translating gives CSVEFLGDSRLDGYTF.

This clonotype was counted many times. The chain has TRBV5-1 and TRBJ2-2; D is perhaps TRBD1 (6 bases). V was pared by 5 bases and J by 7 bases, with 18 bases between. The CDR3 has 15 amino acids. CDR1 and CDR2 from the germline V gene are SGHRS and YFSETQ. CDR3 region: CASRFEAQGFGELFF. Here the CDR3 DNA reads TGCGCCAGCAGGTTCGAGGCCCAGGGGTTCGGGGAGCTGTTTTTT. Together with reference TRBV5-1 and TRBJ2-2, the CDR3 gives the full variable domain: KAGVTQTPRYLIKTRGQQVTLSCSPISGHRSVSWYQQTPGQGLQFLFEYFSETQRNKGNFPGRFSGRQFSNSRSEMNVSTLELGDSALYLCASRFEAQGFGELFFGEGSRLTVL.

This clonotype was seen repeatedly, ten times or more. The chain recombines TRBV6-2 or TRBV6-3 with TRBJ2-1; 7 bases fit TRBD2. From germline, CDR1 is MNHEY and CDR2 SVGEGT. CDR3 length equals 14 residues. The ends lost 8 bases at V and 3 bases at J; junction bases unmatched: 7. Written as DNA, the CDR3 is TGTGCCAGCTCTCTGACTAGCCTCTACAATGAGCAGTTCTTC. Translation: CASSLTSLYNEQFF.

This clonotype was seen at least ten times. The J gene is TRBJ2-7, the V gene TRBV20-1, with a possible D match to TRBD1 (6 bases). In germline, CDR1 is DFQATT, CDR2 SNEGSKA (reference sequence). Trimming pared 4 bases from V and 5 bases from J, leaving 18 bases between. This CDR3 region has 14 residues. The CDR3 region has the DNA TGCAGTGCTACACAGGGTCGATTCTTAGACGAGCAGTACTTC. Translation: CSATQGRFLDEQYF.

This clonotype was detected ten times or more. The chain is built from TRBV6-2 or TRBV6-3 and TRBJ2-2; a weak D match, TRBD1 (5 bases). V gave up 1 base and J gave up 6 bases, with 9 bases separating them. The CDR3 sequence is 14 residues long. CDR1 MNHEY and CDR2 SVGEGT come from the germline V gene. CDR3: CASSYFRRAGELFF. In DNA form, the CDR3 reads TGTGCCAGCAGTTACTTTCGCAGGGCCGGGGAGCTGTTTTTT.

The CDR3 DNA reads TGTGCCATCAGTGAGCGACAGGAGAGGGCTGGGGCCAACGTCCTGACTTTC. Translation gives CAISERQERAGANVLTF. This chain joins TRBV10-3 and TRBJ2-6, with D tentatively TRBD1 (6 bases). The CDR3 loop spans 17 amino acids. V dropped 2 bases and J dropped 2 bases, with 13 bases sitting between them. The germline V gene has CDR1 ENHRY and CDR2 SYGVKD.

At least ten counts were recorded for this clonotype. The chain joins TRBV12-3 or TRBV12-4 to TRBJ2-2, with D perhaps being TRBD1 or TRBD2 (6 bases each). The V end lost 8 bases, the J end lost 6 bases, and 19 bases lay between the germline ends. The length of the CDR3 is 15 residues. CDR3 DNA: TGTGCCAGCTTATCCCGGGAGCAGGGGCCCGGGGAGCTGTTTTTT. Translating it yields CASLSREQGPGELFF.

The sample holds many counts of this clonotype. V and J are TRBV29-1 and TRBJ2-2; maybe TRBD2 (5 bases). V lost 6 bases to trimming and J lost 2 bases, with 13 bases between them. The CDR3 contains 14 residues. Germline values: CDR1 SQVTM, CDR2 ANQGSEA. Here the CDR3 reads CSVSGIPNTGELFF. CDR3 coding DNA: TGCAGCGTATCCGGGATCCCTAACACCGGGGAGCTGTTTTTT.